The 4 T cell receptor beta chains listed next were all sequenced from one sample in a study of human T cells and chemical hapten exposure. The time point is: patch test 2, 6 weeks after DPC sensitization. As to treatment: therapeutic diphenylcyclopropenone sensitization with weekly scalp DPC. Each CDR3 protein is one row after TCRdb ran MiXCR on the RACE reads. The table records 330,000 or so distinct CDR3 sequences, roughly 6.3% of them present only once. This specimen consisted of whole blood, obtained in connection with sensitization to the hapten diphenylcyclopropenone (DPC). The receptors come from a woman between 18 and 29 years old with alopecia areata. Some clones in this sample may be carry-over from other donors' samples.

This chain links TRBV6-5 with TRBJ1-1; 9 bases agree with TRBD1. The CDR3 loop spans 14 amino acids. The germline gives CDR1 MNHEY, CDR2 SVGAGI. V shed 6 bases, J shed 6 bases, and the junction held 8 bases outside the gene matches. The CDR3 here is CASSRWTGDPEAFF. CDR3 DNA sequence: TGTGCCAGCAGCCGTTGGACAGGGGACCCTGAAGCTTTCTTT.

This clonotype was recorded at least ten times. J is TRBJ1-2 and V is TRBV28, with 11 bases aligning to TRBD1. The J segment lost 6 bases and the V segment lost 6 bases, leaving 3 bases of the junction unmatched. The CDR3 spans 13 residues. From germline, CDR1 is MDHEN and CDR2 SYDVKM. CDR3 bases: TGTGCCAGCAGCTCGGGACAGGGGGATGGCTACACCTTC. This translates into CASSSGQGDGYTF.

This clonotype was observed many times. CDR3 loop: CASSSGGTQYF. The CDR3 coding sequence is TGTGCCAGCAGTTCTGGTGGTACGCAGTATTTT. This chain connects TRBV28 to TRBJ2-3; D is unclear. Trimming cost V 4 bases and J 8 bases, with 7 bases left between them. The V gene's germline CDR1 is MDHEN and CDR2 SYDVKM. The CDR3 is 11 residues long.

The rearrangement joins TRBV19 to TRBJ1-2; D ambiguous. The CDR3 spans 12 residues. CDR1 and CDR2 from the germline V gene are LNHDA and SQIVND (reference sequence). V was cut by 3 bases and J by 2 bases, with 4 bases left in between. CDR3 in amino acids: CASSILNYGYTF. CDR3 bases: TGTGCCAGTAGTATCCTAAACTATGGCTACACCTTC.